This TCR beta chain was captured by sequencing in a study of OX40 agonist ivuxolimab in advanced cancers. Looking at the study overall: The dose-escalation cohort was approximately 84% male, with a mean age of about 60 years, ranging about 23 to 79.

Germline V gives CDR1 SNHLY, CDR2 FYNNEI. The V end lost 4 bases, the J end lost 6 bases, and 9 bases lay between the germline ends. The CDR3 consists of 13 residues. In the case of this clone: Its antigen is unknown.

Sequenced by immunoSEQ multiplex PCR; TCRdb stores in-frame clones only, minus some. The table shows 72,000 or so clones, with 80% occurring only once. Study-level findings and limits: Among T cells, CD8+ cells averaged more expanded clones than CD4+ cells. Clonal expansion was seen in CD4+ and CD8+ blood T cells by week 6 at 0.1 to 3.0 mg/kg. Among the lowest levels of clonal expansion were found in partial responders at 0.1-3.0 mg/kg.

The sample in question was CD4+ or CD8+ T cells sorted from blood, obtained in a trial of the OX40 agonist ivuxolimab. V is TRBV2 and J is TRBJ2-2, with D possibly being TRBD2 (5 bases). The source of this sequence is an adult with an advanced solid tumor such as melanoma, head and neck, liver or kidney cancer. The CDR3 DNA reads as TGTGCCAGCAGTGCCACTAGTCCCGGGGAGCTGTTTTTT. Protein sequence: CASSATSPGELFF.